These T cell receptor beta chains were read from a single sample in a study of control samples from healthy donors and cancer patients. Using immunoSEQ multiplex PCR, the repertoire was profiled, and TCRdb retains in-frame clones only, with some absent. This table holds around 120,000 clones, 70% to 90% found once. Sequencing used blood. Receptor source: a man aged 55 to 70 in good health. The CDR3 runs from the conserved cysteine through the conserved F or W. Each record gives: clone size, D gene, J gene, V gene, CDR3 protein, CDR3 DNA. The D gene is left open where the match is weak. Size values are once, few and many counts, or a class for expanded clones, and some rows have none.

>NA|TRBD1|TRBJ1-5|TRBV25-1
CASSQGGQPQHF
TGTGCCAGCAGCCAGGGGGGTCAGCCCCAGCATTTT
>NA|TRBD2|TRBJ2-7|TRBV25-1
CASTLGGSYEQYF
TGTGCCAGCACCCTGGGGGGGAGCTACGAGCAGTACTTC
>NA|TRBD1|TRBJ1-2|TRBV2
CASSEASPGQGVANYGYTF
TGTGCCAGCAGTGAGGCCAGCCCGGGACAGGGGGTCGCTAACTATGGCTACACCTTC
>NA|NA|TRBJ2-3|TRBV7-2
CASSLAHAGFPDTQYF
TGTGCCAGCAGCTTAGCCCACGCAGGGTTCCCAGATACGCAGTATTTT
>NA|TRBD1|TRBJ1-2|TRBV6-6
CASSPTTGNYGYTF
TGTGCCAGCAGCCCTACGACAGGGAACTATGGCTACACCTTC
>NA|NA|TRBJ1-5|TRBV2
CASGESMNQPQHF
TGTGCCAGCGGGGAAAGTATGAATCAGCCCCAGCATTTT
>once|TRBD1|TRBJ1-4|TRBV6-6
CASSPPGGTGDEKLFF
TGTGCCAGCAGCCCCCCGGGGGGGACAGGGGATGAAAAACTGTTTTTT
>NA|TRBD1|TRBJ2-7|TRBV11-2
CATTLRDRGLYEQYF
TGTGCCACCACTCTCCGGGACAGGGGTCTGTACGAGCAGTACTTC
>NA|NA|TRBJ2-7|TRBV7-9
CASSLEVDYEQYF
TGTGCCAGCAGCTTAGAGGTGGACTACGAGCAGTACTTC
>NA|TRBD1|TRBJ1-5|TRBV30
CAWSGGTGGQPQHF
TGTGCCTGGAGTGGGGGGACAGGGGGGCAGCCCCAGCATTTT
>NA|NA|TRBJ1-4|TRBV27
CASGPRRGDEKLFF
TGTGCCAGCGGCCCCCGGAGGGGGGACGAAAAACTGTTTTTT
>NA|NA|TRBJ1-3|TRBV5-1
CASSWEGTIYF
TGCGCCAGCAGCTGGGAGGGGACCATATATTTT
>NA|NA|TRBJ1-6|TRBV7-8
CASSLGGQSYSPLHF
TGTGCCAGCAGCCTAGGTGGACAGAGTTATTCACCCCTCCACTTT
>once|NA|TRBJ1-1|TRBV12-3/TRBV12-4
CASRPETGEAFF
TGTGCCAGCAGGCCCGAGACAGGAGAAGCTTTCTTT
>NA|TRBD1|TRBJ1-1|TRBV11-2
CASSLTGGVITEAFF
TGTGCCAGCAGCTTGACAGGGGGCGTAATTACTGAAGCTTTCTTT
>NA|TRBD2|TRBJ2-1|TRBV4-1
CASSQAGTRGNEQFF
TGCGCCAGCAGCCAAGCCGGGACTAGAGGGAATGAGCAGTTCTTC
>few|NA|TRBJ2-2|TRBV28
CASSLFTGELFF
TGTGCCAGCAGTCTCTTCACCGGGGAGCTGTTTTTT
>few|NA|TRBJ1-4|TRBV19
CASTFMGANEKLFF
TGTGCCAGTACCTTCATGGGGGCTAATGAAAAACTGTTTTTT
>NA|NA|TRBJ1-4|TRBV4-2
CASSQEQSRGISELFF
TGTGCCAGCAGCCAAGAGCAATCCAGGGGAATTAGCGAACTGTTTTTT
>few|TRBD1|TRBJ1-3|TRBV6-5
CASSYSTTGWGNTIYF
TGTGCCAGCAGTTACTCGACGACAGGGTGGGGAAACACCATATATTTT
>few|TRBD2|TRBJ2-3|TRBV27
CASSPSSGLQYF
TGTGCCAGCAGTCCTTCTAGCGGCCTGCAGTATTTT